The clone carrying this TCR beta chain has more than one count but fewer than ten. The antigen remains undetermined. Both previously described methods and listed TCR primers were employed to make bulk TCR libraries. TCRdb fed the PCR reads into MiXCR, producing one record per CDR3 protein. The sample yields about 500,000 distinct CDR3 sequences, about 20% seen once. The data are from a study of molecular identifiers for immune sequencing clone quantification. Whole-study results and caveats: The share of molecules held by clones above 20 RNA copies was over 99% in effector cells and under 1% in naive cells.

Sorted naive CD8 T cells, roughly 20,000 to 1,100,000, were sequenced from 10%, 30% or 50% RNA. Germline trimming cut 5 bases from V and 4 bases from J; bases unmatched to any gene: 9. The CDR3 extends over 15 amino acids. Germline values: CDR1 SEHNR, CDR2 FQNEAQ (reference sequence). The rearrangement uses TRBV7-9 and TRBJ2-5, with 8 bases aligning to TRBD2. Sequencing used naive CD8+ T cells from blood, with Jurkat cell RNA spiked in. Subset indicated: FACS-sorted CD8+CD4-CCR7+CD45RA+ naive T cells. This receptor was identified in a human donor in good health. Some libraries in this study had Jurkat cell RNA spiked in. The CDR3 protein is CASSQIAGRSETQYF. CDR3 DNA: TGTGCCAGCAGCCAGATAGCGGGACGATCAGAGACCCAGTACTTC.